This T cell receptor (beta chain) was recovered during a study of human T cells and chemical hapten exposure. On the study more broadly: Diphenylcyclopropenone was administered weekly to the scalp of patients throughout the approximately 25-week study.

Time point indicated: pre-sensitization, week 0. Indicated treatment: therapeutic diphenylcyclopropenone sensitization with weekly scalp DPC. The length of the CDR3 is 12 residues. Trimming left V 3 bases short and J 7 bases short, with 9 bases between. Germline V CDR1 and CDR2: SGHRS, YFSETQ. Using its own MiXCR run on the RACE reads, TCRdb lists one record per CDR3 protein. The sample consists of about 62,000 distinct CDR3 sequences, around 7% of them appearing once. The TCR comes from a woman in her twenties or thirties with alopecia areata. Some clones in this sample may be carry-over from other donors' samples. The chain couples TRBV5-1 to TRBJ2-3; a possible D gene is TRBD2 (5 bases). This specimen consisted of whole blood, obtained in connection with sensitization to the hapten diphenylcyclopropenone (DPC). The CDR3 nucleotides are TGCGCCAGCAGCTATACGGGAAATACGCAGTATTTT. The encoded protein is CASSYTGNTQYF.